Following are 13 T cell receptor beta chains from one sample sequenced in a study of identical twins. MiXCR, applied by TCRdb to the 5' RACE reads, yields one record per CDR3 protein. The sample includes about 920,000 distinct CDR3 sequences, roughly an eighth of them seen just once. This same sample was also part of a study on yellow fever vaccine responses in identical twins.

Input material: PBMCs. All receptors come from a woman aged 18-29 years in good health.

The chain couples TRBV27 to TRBJ2-3; 8 bases agree with TRBD2. The germline CDR1 and CDR2 sequences are MNHEY and SMNVEV (reference sequence). The CDR3 length is 15 residues. V trimming: 3 bases; J trimming: 2 bases; junction bases outside the gene matches: 4. The CDR3 spells CASSFYSGNTDTQYF. As DNA, the CDR3 is TGTGCCAGCAGTTTTTATAGCGGGAACACAGATACGCAGTATTTT.

This clonotype appeared many times. The gene calls are TRBV28 and TRBJ1-5; 8 positions agree with TRBD1. The CDR3 length is 14 residues. The V gene's germline CDR1 is MDHEN and CDR2 SYDVKM. V shed 5 bases and J 2 bases; nucleotides not matched to a gene: 2. Here the CDR3 reads CASSRTGRNQPQHF. Here the CDR3 DNA reads TGTGCCAGCAGTAGGACAGGGCGCAATCAGCCCCAGCATTTT.

This clonotype occurred a few times. V and J are TRBV25-1 and TRBJ1-1; no reliable D call. V was pared by 2 bases and J by 6 bases, with 22 bases between. CDR1 and CDR2 from the germline V gene are MGHDK and SYGVNS. This CDR3 region has 17 residues. This CDR3 is CASSEVTLTKAEAEAFF. The CDR3 DNA is TGTGCCAGCAGTGAAGTTACTTTGACCAAGGCGGAGGCTGAAGCTTTCTTT.

The V gene is TRBV9, the J gene TRBJ1-1, with D maybe TRBD1 (6 bases). The length of the CDR3 is 14 residues. Germline-derived CDR1 and CDR2 are SGDLS and YYNGEE. V was trimmed by 4 bases and J by 2 bases, leaving 12 bases between them. The CDR3 bases are TGTGCCAGCAGCCCGCAGGGGTACAACACTGAAGCTTTCTTT. Amino acids: CASSPQGYNTEAFF.

This clonotype was seen more than once but under ten times. The chain links TRBV7-9 to TRBJ2-7; TRBD2 matches 8 bases. This CDR3 contains 13 residues. CDR1 and CDR2 (germline): SEHNR, FQNEAQ (reference sequence). V gave up 5 bases and J gave up 7 bases; unmatched junction bases: 7. CDR3 in amino acids: CASSTRGGQEQYV. In nucleotides, the CDR3 is TGTGCCAGCAGCACCCGCGGGGGGCAGGAGCAGTACGTC.

This clonotype was seen repeatedly, ten times or more. This chain links TRBV6-1 with TRBJ1-5, with 8 bases fitting TRBD1. Germline values: CDR1 MNHNS, CDR2 SASEGT. Unmatched junction bases numbered 4, after V lost 6 bases and J lost 0 bases. The CDR3 runs to 15 residues. CDR3 nucleotides: TGTGCCAGCAGGGGGGACAGGTATAGCAATCAGCCCCAGCATTTT. Translated: CASRGDRYSNQPQHF.

This clonotype was seen a handful of times. One end of the junction does not line up with germline, which may come from a read error. This chain's CDR3 is CASITDGIQHEQFF. CDR3 nucleotide sequence: TGTGCCAGCATCACGGACGGAATTCAGCATGAGCAGTTTTTC. The genes are TRBV12-3 or TRBV12-4 and TRBJ2-1; D is unresolved. The CDR3 totals 14 residues.

This clonotype turned up a few times. The chain has TRBV10-3 and TRBJ2-6; 10 nucleotides line up with TRBD2. The V gene's germline CDR1 is ENHRY and CDR2 SYGVKD. The CDR3 runs 16 residues. V lost 3 bases, J lost 4 bases, and 3 bases stayed unmatched. CDR3 nucleotides: TGTGCCATCAGTGAACAGCGGGAGGGAGGGGCCAACGTCCTGACTTTC. Translated, it gives CAISEQREGGANVLTF.

The chain combines TRBV23-1 with TRBJ1-5; unclear D gene. TRBV23-1 is treated as an ORF (open reading frame) with a function not yet certain. This CDR3 is built from 15 residues. Trimming stripped 0 bases from V and 7 bases from J, with 13 bases between. The CDR3 bases are TGCGCCAGCAGTCAATCGGGAGGGTTGAGCCAGCCCCAGCATTTT. As protein: CASSQSGGLSQPQHF.

This clonotype turned up a few times. The CDR3 region is CATSDPGSNTGELFF. CDR3 in DNA: TGTGCCACCAGTGATCCAGGGTCAAACACCGGGGAGCTGTTTTTT. The chain carries TRBV24-1 and TRBJ2-2; perhaps TRBD1 as D (5 bases). V lost 3 bases and J lost 2, with 9 bases in between. Germline loops: CDR1 KGHDR, CDR2 SFDVKD. There are 15 residues in the CDR3.

This clonotype was seen only a few times. This chain joins TRBV20-1 and TRBJ1-5, with TRBD1 matching 9 bases. Germline V gives CDR1 DFQATT, CDR2 SNEGSKA (reference sequence). Losses at the gene ends were 6 bases for V and 1 base for J; bases not matched to a gene: 4. The CDR3 extends over 14 amino acids. The CDR3 is CSARGQGSNQPQHF. The CDR3 nucleotides are TGCAGTGCAAGGGGACAGGGAAGCAATCAGCCCCAGCATTTT.

This clonotype has just a few counts. J is TRBJ2-1 and V is TRBV6-1; D uncertain. The CDR3 sequence is 15 residues long. The V and J ends lost 6 bases and 2 bases respectively, with 14 bases between them. Per germline, CDR1 MNHNS and CDR2 SASEGT. The CDR3 DNA reads as TGTGCCAGCAGGACCCCCGTCCTTCCCTACAATGAGCAGTTCTTC. As protein: CASRTPVLPYNEQFF.

The chain employs TRBV6-5 and TRBJ1-6, with D tentatively TRBD1 (5 bases). The V end lost 0 bases, the J end lost 3 bases, and 9 bases lay between the germline ends. The CDR3 spans 16 residues. Germline assignment: CDR1 MNHEY and CDR2 SVGAGI. The CDR3 bases are TGTGCCAGCAGTTACTCGGAGGGGTTCTATAATTCACCCCTCCACTTT. Its protein product is CASSYSEGFYNSPLHF.